This is a list of T cell receptor beta chains from one sample in a study of shared clonotypes between healthy human individuals. The data were produced by immunoSEQ multiplex PCR, yet TCRdb's version contains in-frame clones alone and is incomplete. This sample has about 2.1 million clones, with just under 95% found just once. Sequencing was done on a sample of naive CD8+ T cells from PBMCs. These receptors were taken from a man between 18 and 29 years old in good health. Some clones in this sample may be carry-over from other donors' samples. Each CDR3 is given with its conserved first and last residue. The order of the fields is J gene, V gene, D gene, clone size, CDR3 protein, CDR3 DNA. D genes are given only for firm matches. The size of a clone is reported for some rows only, either as once, few or many, or as a class for expanded clones.

TRBJ2-7 TRBV14 - few CASSLVGRGIKQYF TGTGCCAGCAGCCTCGTTGGGCGAGGGATTAAGCAGTACTTC
TRBJ1-4 TRBV28 TRBD1 few CASRGTGNEKLFF TGTGCCAGCAGGGGGACAGGGAATGAAAAACTGTTTTTT
TRBJ1-3 TRBV9 - - CASSPSGRGSGNTIYF TGTGCCAGCAGCCCCTCGGGGAGGGGGTCTGGAAACACCATATATTTT
TRBJ2-7 TRBV27 TRBD2 - CASRPGASGSPPYEQYF TGTGCCAGCAGACCCGGGGCTAGCGGGAGCCCACCCTACGAGCAGTACTTC
TRBJ1-2 TRBV29-1 - - CSVAAGVDGYTF TGCAGCGTTGCGGCAGGGGTGGATGGCTACACCTTC
TRBJ2-7 TRBV13 - - CASSLVGPYEQYF TGTGCCAGCAGCTTAGTGGGCCCCTACGAGCAGTACTTC
TRBJ2-4 TRBV5-6 - - CASSGGPNLAKNIQYF TGTGCCAGCAGCGGGGGGCCTAACTTAGCCAAAAACATTCAGTACTTC
TRBJ1-3 TRBV7-9 - - CASSLSDVASSGNTIYF TGTGCCAGCAGTTTGTCAGACGTAGCGAGCTCTGGAAACACCATATATTTT
TRBJ2-7 TRBV29-1 - once CSVDLGYEQYF TGCAGCGTTGATTTGGGCTACGAGCAGTACTTC
TRBJ2-7 TRBV27 TRBD1 once CASRPRTGENEQYF TGTGCCAGCAGACCCAGGACAGGGGAGAACGAGCAGTACTTC
TRBJ2-1 TRBV27 TRBD2 - CASRPLAGSSYNEQFF TGTGCCAGCAGGCCCTTAGCGGGCAGCTCCTACAATGAGCAGTTCTTC
TRBJ1-2 TRBV1 - - CTSSPRRDSKSYGYTF TGCACCAGCAGCCCGCGAAGGGACAGTAAAAGCTATGGCTACACCTTC
TRBJ2-3 TRBV9 TRBD2 - CASSGGATSGSTDTQYF TGTGCCAGCAGCGGAGGGGCCACTAGCGGGAGTACAGATACGCAGTATTTT
TRBJ2-1 TRBV27 - - CASSLMAFNEQFF TGTGCCAGCAGTTTAATGGCGTTCAATGAGCAGTTCTTC
TRBJ1-5 TRBV28 - - CASSLRQVGNQPQHF TGTGCCAGCAGTTTACGCCAGGTCGGCAATCAGCCCCAGCATTTT
TRBJ2-1 TRBV29-1 - - CSVGARGYNEQFF TGCAGCGTTGGCGCCAGGGGCTACAATGAGCAGTTCTTC
TRBJ2-7 TRBV28 - - CASSLTEGAYEQYF TGTGCCAGCAGTTTAACTGAGGGGGCCTACGAGCAGTACTTC
TRBJ2-2 TRBV7-9 TRBD2 - CASTVGLAGFPGGELFF TGTGCCAGCACCGTGGGACTAGCGGGATTCCCAGGCGGGGAGCTGTTTTTT
TRBJ1-6 TRBV11-1 - - CASSLLTAPWGPLHF TGTGCCAGCAGCTTATTGACGGCCCCATGGGGACCCCTCCACTTT
TRBJ1-1 TRBV2 TRBD1 - CATGTGWAFF TGTGCCACAGGGACAGGGTGGGCTTTCTTT
TRBJ1-1 TRBV30 - few CAWSVTADTEAFF TGTGCCTGGAGTGTCACGGCGGACACTGAAGCTTTCTTT